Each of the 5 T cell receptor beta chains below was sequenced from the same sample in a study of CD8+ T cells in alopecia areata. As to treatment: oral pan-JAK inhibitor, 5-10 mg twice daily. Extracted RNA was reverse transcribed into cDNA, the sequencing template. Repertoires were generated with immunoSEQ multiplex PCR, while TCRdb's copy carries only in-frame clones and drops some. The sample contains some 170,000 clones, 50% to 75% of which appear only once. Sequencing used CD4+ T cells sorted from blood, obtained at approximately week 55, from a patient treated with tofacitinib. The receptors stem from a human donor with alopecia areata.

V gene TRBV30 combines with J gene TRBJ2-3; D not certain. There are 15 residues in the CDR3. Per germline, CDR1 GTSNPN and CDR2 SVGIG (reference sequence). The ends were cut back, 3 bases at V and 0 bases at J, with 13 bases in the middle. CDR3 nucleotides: TGTGCCTGGAGCGAGACACCCGCAAGCACAGATACGCAGTATTTT. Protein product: CAWSETPASTDTQYF.

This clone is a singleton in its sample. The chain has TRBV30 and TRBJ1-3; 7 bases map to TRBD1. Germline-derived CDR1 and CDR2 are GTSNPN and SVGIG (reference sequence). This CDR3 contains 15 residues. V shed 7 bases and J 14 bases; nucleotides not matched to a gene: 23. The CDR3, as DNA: TGTGCCTCCCAAATCCACCCGGGACAGCCAACAAGGTTATATTTT. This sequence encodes CASQIHPGQPTRLYF.

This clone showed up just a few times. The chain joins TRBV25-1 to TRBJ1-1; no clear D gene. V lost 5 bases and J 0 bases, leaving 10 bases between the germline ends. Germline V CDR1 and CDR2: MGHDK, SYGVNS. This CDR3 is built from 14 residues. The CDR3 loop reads CASSNRAMNTEAFF. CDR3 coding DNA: TGTGCCAGCAGTAACCGTGCCATGAACACTGAAGCTTTCTTT. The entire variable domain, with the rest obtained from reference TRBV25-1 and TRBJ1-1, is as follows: EADIYQTPRYLVIGTGKKITLECSQTMGHDKMYWYQQDPGMELHLIHYSYGVNSTEKGDLSSESTVSRIRTEHFPLTLESARPSHTSQYLCASSNRAMNTEAFFGQGTRLTVV.

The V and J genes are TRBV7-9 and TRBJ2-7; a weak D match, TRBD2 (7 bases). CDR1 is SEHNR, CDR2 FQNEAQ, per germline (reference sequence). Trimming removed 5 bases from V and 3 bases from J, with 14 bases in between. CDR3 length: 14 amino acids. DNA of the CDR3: TGTGCCAGCAGCCCCTCGGGGGGCCACTACGAGCAGTACTTC. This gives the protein CASSPSGGHYEQYF.

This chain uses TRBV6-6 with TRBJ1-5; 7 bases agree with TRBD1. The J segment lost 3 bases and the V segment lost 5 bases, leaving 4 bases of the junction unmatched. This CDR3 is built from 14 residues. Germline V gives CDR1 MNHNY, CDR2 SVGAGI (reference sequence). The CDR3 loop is CASSPDRVNQPQHF. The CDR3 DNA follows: TGTGCCAGCAGTCCAGACAGGGTCAATCAGCCCCAGCATTTT.